The 14 T cell receptor beta chains below were found in one sample sequenced in a study of blood T cell repertoires in COVID-19. Here immunoSEQ multiplex PCR was the method, and the copy in TCRdb shows in-frame clones only, minus some. The sample carries about 480,000 clones, roughly 87% recorded once. The sample comprised PBMCs or T cells enriched from blood (not recorded which). The receptors here all came from a woman between 18 and 29 years old with acute COVID-19.

The gene calls are TRBV4-1 and TRBJ2-1; a weak D match, TRBD2 (6 bases). This CDR3 has 16 amino acids. CDR1 is MGHRA, CDR2 YSYEKL, per germline. The ends were cut back, 2 bases at V and 1 base at J, with 12 bases in the middle. The CDR3 sequence is CASSQSSSASYNEQFF. The CDR3 nucleotides read TGCGCCAGCAGCCAAAGCTCTAGCGCATCCTACAATGAGCAGTTCTTC.

V gene TRBV19 combines with J gene TRBJ2-7, with TRBD1 matching 7 bases. The CDR3 totals 14 residues. J was trimmed by 0 bases and V by 5 bases; bases with no gene match: 4. The germline V gene has CDR1 LNHDA and CDR2 SQIVND (reference sequence). DNA for the CDR3: TGTGCCAGTAGTCGACAGGGAAGCTCCTACGAGCAGTACTTC. It encodes CASSRQGSSYEQYF. Full variable domain (missing parts from reference TRBV19 and TRBJ2-7): DGGITQSPKYLFRKEGQNVTLSCEQNLNHDAMYWYRQDPGQGLRLIYYSQIVNDFQKGDIAEGYSVSREKKESFPLTVTSAQKNPTAFYLCASSRQGSSYEQYFGPGTRLTVT.

The rearrangement joins TRBV7-9 to TRBJ1-2, with 7 positions matching TRBD1. Germline trimming cut 6 bases from V and 2 bases from J; bases unmatched to any gene: 9. From germline, CDR1 is SEHNR and CDR2 FQNEAQ (reference sequence). This CDR3 is built from 15 residues. The CDR3, as DNA: TGTGCCAGCAGTCGACAGGGAGGATCCAACTATGGCTACACCTTC. It encodes CASSRQGGSNYGYTF.

The J gene is TRBJ2-2, the V gene TRBV4-1; D gene unclear. Germline V CDR1 and CDR2: MGHRA, YSYEKL. The CDR3 extends over 15 amino acids. V was trimmed by 4 bases and J by 1 base, leaving 10 bases between them. In DNA, the CDR3 is TGCGCCAGCAGCCTAGTGACTGTGAACACCGGGGAGCTGTTTTTT. It translates to CASSLVTVNTGELFF.

This clone was counted only a few times. The V gene is TRBV12-3 or TRBV12-4, the J gene TRBJ1-6; 7 nucleotides agree with TRBD1. V was pared by 4 bases and J by 11 bases, with 5 bases of the junction left unmatched. The CDR3 is 13 residues long. CDR3 amino acids: CASSSTGSAPLHF. The CDR3 DNA reads TGTGCCAGCAGTTCGACAGGGTCGGCACCCCTCCACTTT.

This clone was counted once. This rearrangement joins TRBV7-9 to TRBJ2-5; D is perhaps TRBD1 (6 bases). CDR1 and CDR2 (germline): SEHNR, FQNEAQ (reference sequence). The CDR3 sequence is 11 residues long. V was trimmed by 10 bases and J by 3 bases, leaving 9 bases between them. CDR3 protein: CAIRQEETQYF. The CDR3 DNA follows: TGTGCCATCCGACAGGAAGAGACCCAGTACTTC.

The V call is TRBV3-1 (or the pseudogene TRBV3-2), the J call TRBJ1-2, with 9 bases aligning to TRBD1. With V trimmed by 0 bases and J by 4 bases, 6 bases remained unmatched. The CDR3 consists of 16 residues. Germline CDR1 and CDR2: LGHDT and YNNKEL (reference sequence). The CDR3 DNA is TGTGCCAGCAGCCAAGAGGGGACAGGGTTTAGCTATGGCTACACCTTC. Its translation: CASSQEGTGFSYGYTF.

This chain connects TRBV18 to TRBJ2-1; D might be TRBD2 (5 bases). This CDR3 has 13 residues. Trimming took off 4 bases at V and 6 bases at J, with 10 bases between the two ends. CDR1 is KGHSH, CDR2 LQKENI, per germline. Here the CDR3 reads CASSLLGGNEQFF. In DNA, the CDR3 is TGTGCCAGCTCACTTCTAGGAGGCAATGAGCAGTTCTTC.

The chain links TRBV4-1 to TRBJ1-5; D is undetermined. Germline assignment: CDR1 MGHRA and CDR2 YSYEKL. CDR3 size: 15 residues. Trimming removed 1 base from V and 2 bases from J, with 9 bases in between. In DNA, the CDR3 is TGCGCCAGCAGCCAAGGCCTGGGAGGCAATCAGCCCCAGCATTTT. Its protein is CASSQGLGGNQPQHF.

This clone has only one observation. This chain connects TRBV7-6 to TRBJ1-1, with 9 bases aligning to TRBD1. The CDR3 length is 17 residues. Germline V gives CDR1 SGHVS, CDR2 FNYEAQ. The J segment lost 0 bases and the V segment lost 4 bases, leaving 9 bases of the junction unmatched. The CDR3 protein is CASSSRPGQGMNTEAFF. DNA for the CDR3: TGTGCCAGCAGCTCGCGTCCCGGACAGGGGATGAACACTGAAGCTTTCTTT.

This clone was counted a single time. This chain joins TRBV15 and TRBJ2-1; D may be TRBD2 (6 bases). Looked up from germline, CDR1 is LNHNV and CDR2 is YYDKDF (reference sequence). This CDR3 contains 12 residues. The V and J ends lost 1 base and 8 bases respectively, with 6 bases between them. In nucleotides, the CDR3 is TGTGCCACCAGCAGAGGGGGGGATGAGCAGTTCTTC. Residues: CATSRGGDEQFF. The full variable domain, with the rest looked up from reference TRBV15 and TRBJ2-1, is DAMVIQNPRYQVTQFGKPVTLSCSQTLNHNVMYWYQQKSSQAPKLLFHYYDKDFNNEADTPDNFQSRRPNTSFCFLDIRSPGLGDTAMYLCATSRGGDEQFFGPGTRLTVL.

The rearrangement joins TRBV19 to TRBJ2-3; 10 bases map to TRBD2. The CDR3 runs to 15 residues. Germline V CDR1 and CDR2: LNHDA, SQIVND (reference sequence). V dropped 4 bases and J dropped 2; count of bases not matched to a gene: 3. In nucleotides, the CDR3 is TGTGCCAGTAGTAATGGACTAGCGGTCACAGATACGCAGTATTTT. It is translated as CASSNGLAVTDTQYF.

The CDR3 nucleotides are TGTGCCACCAGCATAACAGGGCGGACTCAGCCCCAGCATTTT. Amino acids: CATSITGRTQPQHF. The rearrangement joins TRBV15 to TRBJ1-5, with a tentative D call TRBD1 (6 bases). This CDR3 contains 14 residues. Germline V lookup: CDR1 LNHNV, CDR2 YYDKDF (reference sequence). V was pared by 4 bases and J by 6 bases, with 13 bases between.

The J gene is TRBJ2-1, the V gene TRBV5-5; 7 bases are a match to TRBD2. With V trimmed by 2 bases and J by 1 base, 3 bases remained unmatched. This CDR3 contains 15 residues. Germline values: CDR1 SGHKS, CDR2 YYEKEE (reference sequence). The CDR3 DNA reads TGTGCCAGCAGCTTAAGCGGGACGTCCTACAATGAGCAGTTCTTC. Its translation is CASSLSGTSYNEQFF. Full variable domain (outside the CDR3, taken from reference TRBV5-5 and TRBJ2-1): DAGVTQSPTHLIKTRGQQVTLRCSPISGHKSVSWYQQVLGQGPQFIFQYYEKEERGRGNFPDRFSARQFPNYSSELNVNALLLGDSALYLCASSLSGTSYNEQFFGPGTRLTVL.